This T cell receptor (beta chain) was found in a study of control samples from healthy donors and cancer patients. Repertoires were generated with immunoSEQ multiplex PCR, while TCRdb's copy carries only in-frame clones and drops some. Among tens of thousands of clones listed, around 85% were seen once. The V and J ends lost 5 bases and 1 base, in that order; junction bases with no gene match: 1. CDR1 and CDR2 from the germline V gene are SEHNR and FQNEAQ (reference sequence). The CDR3 consists of 15 residues. The chain links TRBV7-9 to TRBJ2-7; 14 bases align to TRBD2. The sequence came from a woman aged 55 to 70 with head and neck cancer. Material: PBMCs. CDR3 protein: CASSRTSGGSYEQYF. The CDR3 DNA sequence: TGTGCCAGCAGCCGGACTAGCGGGGGGTCCTACGAGCAGTACTTC. Together with reference TRBV7-9 and TRBJ2-7, the CDR3 gives the full variable domain: DTGVSQNPRHKITKRGQNVTFRCDPISEHNRLYWYRQTLGQGPEFLTYFQNEAQLEKSRLLSDRFSAERPKGSFSTLEIQRTEQGDSAMYLCASSRTSGGSYEQYFGPGTRLTVT.